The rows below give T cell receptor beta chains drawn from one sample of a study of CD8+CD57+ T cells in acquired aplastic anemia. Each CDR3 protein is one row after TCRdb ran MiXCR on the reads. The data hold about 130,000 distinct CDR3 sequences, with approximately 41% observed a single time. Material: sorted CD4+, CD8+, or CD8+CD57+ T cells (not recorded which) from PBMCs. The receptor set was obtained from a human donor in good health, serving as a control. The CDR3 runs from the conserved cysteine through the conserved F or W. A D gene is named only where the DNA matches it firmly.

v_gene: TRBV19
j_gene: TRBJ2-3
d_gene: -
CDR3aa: CASRQFTTDTQYF

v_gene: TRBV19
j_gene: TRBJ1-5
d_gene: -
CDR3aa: CASSMGGLGPQHF

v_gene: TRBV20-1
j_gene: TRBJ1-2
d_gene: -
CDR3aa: CSAPPAGHYGYTF

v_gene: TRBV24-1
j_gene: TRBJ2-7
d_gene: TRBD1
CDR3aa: CATQGQVTEQCF

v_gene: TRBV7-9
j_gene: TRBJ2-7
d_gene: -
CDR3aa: CASSHPLPEQYF

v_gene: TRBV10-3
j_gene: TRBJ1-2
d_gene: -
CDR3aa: CAINEDGDYGYTF

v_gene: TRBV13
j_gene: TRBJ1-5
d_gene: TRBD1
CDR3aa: CASSTTGENQPQHF

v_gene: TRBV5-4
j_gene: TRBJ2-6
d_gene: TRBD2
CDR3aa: CASSLAGTSGAPLSGANVLTF

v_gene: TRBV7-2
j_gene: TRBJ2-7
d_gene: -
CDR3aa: CASSRTAGPYEQYF

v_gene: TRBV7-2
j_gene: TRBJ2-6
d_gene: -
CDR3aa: CASSLEGGSGANVLTF

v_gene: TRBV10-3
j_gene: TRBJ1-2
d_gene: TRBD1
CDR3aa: CAISPGQHYGYTF

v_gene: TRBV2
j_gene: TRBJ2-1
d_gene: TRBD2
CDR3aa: CASTRTSGFSDEQFF

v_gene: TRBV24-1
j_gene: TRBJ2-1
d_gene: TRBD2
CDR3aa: CATSDPSGISSHNEQFF

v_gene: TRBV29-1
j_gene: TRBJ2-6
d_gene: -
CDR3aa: CSVKVGSGANVLTF

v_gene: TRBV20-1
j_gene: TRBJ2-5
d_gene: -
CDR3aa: CSGKGGQETQYF

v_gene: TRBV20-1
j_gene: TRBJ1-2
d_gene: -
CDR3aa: CSASKGLGYTF

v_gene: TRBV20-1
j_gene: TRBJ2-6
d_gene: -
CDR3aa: CSAEGVAGANVLTF

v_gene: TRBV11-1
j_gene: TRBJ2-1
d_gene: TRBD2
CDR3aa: CASSLGAAGGLIRTDEQFF

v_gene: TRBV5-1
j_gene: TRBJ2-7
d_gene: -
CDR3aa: CASSLLGTPYEQYF

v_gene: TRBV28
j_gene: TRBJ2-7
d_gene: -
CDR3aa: CASSLVGDSTSYEQYF

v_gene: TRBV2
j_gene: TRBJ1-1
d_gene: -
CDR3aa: CASSFRSYMNTEAFF

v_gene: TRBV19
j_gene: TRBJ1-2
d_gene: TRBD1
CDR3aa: CASSETGYGYTF